This TCR beta chain was sequenced in a study of T-cell reconstitution after alpha-beta-depleted transplantation in children. Points from the study as a whole: One year post-transplant, T-cell counts and diversity were largely derived from T cells produced anew.

This clonotype showed up many times. The target antigen is unknown. Unique molecular identifiers were incorporated into the prepared TCRbeta library. TCRdb ran MiXCR on the PCR reads and lists one entry per CDR3 protein. Of about 490,000 distinct CDR3 sequences in the sample, about 10% were seen once. V shed 2 bases, J shed 1 base, and the junction held 10 bases outside the gene matches. This CDR3 is 17 amino acids long. Germline V gene data show CDR1 as LGHNA and CDR2 as YSLEER. The genes are TRBV4-3 and TRBJ2-7; 8 positions agree with TRBD1. Sequenced material: PBMCs, taken before TCRalphabeta/CD19-depleted stem cell transplant. The TCR sequence derives from a child between 2 and 9 years old with inherited bone marrow failure, due to receive a stem cell transplant. CDR3 in amino acids: CASSQRTGLKGSYEQYF. The CDR3 region has the DNA TGCGCCAGCAGCCAAAGGACAGGGCTGAAAGGTTCCTACGAGCAGTACTTC.